This T cell receptor beta chain was obtained from a study of chemoradiotherapy in HPV16-positive cancers. V gave up 5 bases and J gave up 2 bases, with 14 bases separating them. This CDR3 contains 15 residues. The germline CDR1 and CDR2 sequences are SGHTA and FQGTGA. Profiling relied on immunoSEQ multiplex PCR, and the TCRdb table lists in-frame clones only, not all of them. The repertoire has 25,000 to 35,000 clones, 86% of them found once; the top ten carry 2.1%. The gene calls are TRBV7-3 and TRBJ2-3; no firm D call. Sequences were derived from blood, sampled from a patient who underwent chemoradiotherapy. The receptor was derived from a human donor with HPV-associated anogenital cancer. The CDR3 spells CASSPGGGPTDTQYF. CDR3 nucleotide sequence: TGTGCCAGCAGCCCCGGTGGCGGCCCCACAGATACGCAGTATTTT. Drawing the rest from reference TRBV7-3 and TRBJ2-3, the complete variable domain is GAGVSQTPSNKVTEKGKYVELRCDPISGHTALYWYRQSLGQGPEFLIYFQGTGAADDSGLPNDRFFAVRPEGSVSTLKIQRTERGDSAVYLCASSPGGGPTDTQYFGPGTRLTVL.